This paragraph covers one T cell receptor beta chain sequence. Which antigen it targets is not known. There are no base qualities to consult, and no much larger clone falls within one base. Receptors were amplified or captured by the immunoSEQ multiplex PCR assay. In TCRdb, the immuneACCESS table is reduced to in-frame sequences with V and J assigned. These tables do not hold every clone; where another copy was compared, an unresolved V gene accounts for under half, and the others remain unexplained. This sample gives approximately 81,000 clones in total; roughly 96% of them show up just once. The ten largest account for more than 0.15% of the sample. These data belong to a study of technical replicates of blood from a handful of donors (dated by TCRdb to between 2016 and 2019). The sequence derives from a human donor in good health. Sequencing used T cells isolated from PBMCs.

The bases are TGTGCCAGCAGCTCCAGGGTGATCAGCAATCAGCCCCAGCATTTT. Protein translation: CASSSRVISNQPQHF. The rearrangement combines TRBV7-2 with TRBJ1-5, with TRBD1 as a weak D call on 5 bases. Measured from the cysteine to the phenylalanine, the CDR3 is 15 residues long. Only the CDR3 DNA is retained, 45 bases long and in frame from the first base. For CDR1 and CDR2, the germline V gene lists SGHTA and FQGNSA. V lost 4 bases and J lost 1 base; the stretch between them is 11 bases long.